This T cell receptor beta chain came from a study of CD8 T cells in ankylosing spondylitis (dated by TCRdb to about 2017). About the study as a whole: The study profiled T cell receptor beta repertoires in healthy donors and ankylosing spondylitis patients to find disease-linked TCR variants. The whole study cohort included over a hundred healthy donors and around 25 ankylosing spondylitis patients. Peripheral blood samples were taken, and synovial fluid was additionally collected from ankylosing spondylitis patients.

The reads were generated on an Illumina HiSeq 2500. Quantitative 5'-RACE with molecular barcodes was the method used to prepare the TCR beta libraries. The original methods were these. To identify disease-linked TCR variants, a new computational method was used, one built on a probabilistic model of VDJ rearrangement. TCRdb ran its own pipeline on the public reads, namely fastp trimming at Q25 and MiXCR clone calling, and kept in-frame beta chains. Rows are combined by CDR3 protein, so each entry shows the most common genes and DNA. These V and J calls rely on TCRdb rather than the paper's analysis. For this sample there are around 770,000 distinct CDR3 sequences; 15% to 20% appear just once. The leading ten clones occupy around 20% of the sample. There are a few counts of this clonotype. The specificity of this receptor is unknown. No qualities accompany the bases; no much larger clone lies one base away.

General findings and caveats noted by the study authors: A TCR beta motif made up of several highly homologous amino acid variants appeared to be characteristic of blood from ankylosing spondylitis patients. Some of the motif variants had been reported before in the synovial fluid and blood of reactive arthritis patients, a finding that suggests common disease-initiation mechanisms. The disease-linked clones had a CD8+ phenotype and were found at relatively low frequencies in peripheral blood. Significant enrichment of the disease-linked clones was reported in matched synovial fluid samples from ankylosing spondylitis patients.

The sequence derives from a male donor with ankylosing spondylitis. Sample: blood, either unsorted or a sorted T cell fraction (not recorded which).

CDR3 protein: CASSQLRGDGELFF. The DNA sequence is TGTGCCAGCAGCCAACTCCGGGGTGACGGGGAGCTGTTTTTT. The rearranged segments are TRBV11-2 and TRBJ2-2, with TRBD2 tentatively as D gene (5 bases match). Sequences SGHAT (CDR1) and FQNNGV (CDR2) are obtained from the germline V gene. There are 14 amino acids in the CDR3, from cysteine to phenylalanine inclusive. Solely the CDR3 DNA is kept, with 42 bases framed from the first base. The V end loses 5 bases and the J end loses 7 bases, and a stretch of 14 bases separates them.